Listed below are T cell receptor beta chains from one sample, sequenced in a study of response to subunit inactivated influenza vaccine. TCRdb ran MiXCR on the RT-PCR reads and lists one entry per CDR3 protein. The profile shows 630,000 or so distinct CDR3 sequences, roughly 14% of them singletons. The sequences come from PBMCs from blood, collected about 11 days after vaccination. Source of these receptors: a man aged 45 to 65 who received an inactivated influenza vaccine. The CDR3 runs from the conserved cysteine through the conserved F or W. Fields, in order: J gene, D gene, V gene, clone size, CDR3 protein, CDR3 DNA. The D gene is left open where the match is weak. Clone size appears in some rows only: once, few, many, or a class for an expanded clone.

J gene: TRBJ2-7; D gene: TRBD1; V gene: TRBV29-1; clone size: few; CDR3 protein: CSVWTGGTYEQYF; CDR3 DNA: TGCAGCGTTTGGACAGGGGGAACATACGAGCAGTACTTC
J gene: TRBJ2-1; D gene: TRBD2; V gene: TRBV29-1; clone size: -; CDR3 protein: CSVALAGVGNEQFF; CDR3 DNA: TGCAGCGTTGCGCTAGCGGGAGTTGGTAATGAGCAGTTCTTC
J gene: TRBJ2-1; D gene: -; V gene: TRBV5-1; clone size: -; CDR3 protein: CASSQCGGEAIEQFF; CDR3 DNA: TGCGCCAGCAGCCAGTGTGGAGGGGAGGCAATTGAGCAGTTCTTC
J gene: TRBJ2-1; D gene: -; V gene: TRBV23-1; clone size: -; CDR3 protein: CASSQTPPRDQDPDSYNEQFF; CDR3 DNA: TGCGCCAGCAGTCAAACCCCCCCGAGGGACCAGGACCCTGACTCCTACAATGAGCAGTTCTTC
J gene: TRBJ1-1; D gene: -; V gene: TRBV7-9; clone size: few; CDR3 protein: CASSADPNTEAFF; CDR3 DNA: TGTGCCAGCAGCGCAGACCCGAACACTGAAGCTTTCTTT
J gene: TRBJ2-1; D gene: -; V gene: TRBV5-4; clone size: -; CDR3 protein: CASSLVGRPGNEQFF; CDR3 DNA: TGTGCCAGCAGCTTGGTCGGGCGGCCCGGCAATGAGCAGTTCTTC
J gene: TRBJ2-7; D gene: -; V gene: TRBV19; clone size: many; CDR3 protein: CASSVGGKVYEQYF; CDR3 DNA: TGTGCCAGTAGTGTCGGCGGGAAGGTGTACGAGCAGTACTTC
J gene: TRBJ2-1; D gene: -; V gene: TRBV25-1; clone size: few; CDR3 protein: CASSPSFNGIGPDNEQFF; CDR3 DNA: TGTGCCAGCAGTCCAAGTTTTAATGGGATCGGTCCGGACAATGAGCAGTTCTTC
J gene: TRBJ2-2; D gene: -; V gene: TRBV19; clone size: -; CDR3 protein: CASQLNTGELFF; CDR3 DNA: TGTGCCAGCCAGCTGAACACCGGGGAGCTGTTTTTT
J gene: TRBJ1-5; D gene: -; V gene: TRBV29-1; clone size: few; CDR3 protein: CSVVRAPGQPQHF; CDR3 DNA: TGCAGCGTTGTTAGAGCTCCAGGGCAGCCCCAGCATTTT
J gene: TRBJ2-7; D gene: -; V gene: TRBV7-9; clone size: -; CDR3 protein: CASSGEEGPGLTYEQYF; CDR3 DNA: TGTGCCAGCAGCGGCGAAGAAGGCCCCGGACTGACCTACGAGCAGTACTTC
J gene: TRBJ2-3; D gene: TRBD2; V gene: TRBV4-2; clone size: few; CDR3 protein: CASSQDKASGRGDTQYF; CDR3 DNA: TGTGCCAGCAGCCAAGATAAGGCTAGCGGGAGGGGAGATACGCAGTATTTT
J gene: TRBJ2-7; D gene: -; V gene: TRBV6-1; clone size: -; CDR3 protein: CASSRKGTQDYEQYF; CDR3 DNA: TGTGCCAGCAGCCGGAAGGGGACCCAAGACTACGAGCAGTACTTC
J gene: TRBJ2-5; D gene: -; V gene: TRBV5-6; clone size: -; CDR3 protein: CASSLLQQETQYF; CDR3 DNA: TGTGCCAGCAGCTTGTTACAGCAAGAGACCCAGTACTTC
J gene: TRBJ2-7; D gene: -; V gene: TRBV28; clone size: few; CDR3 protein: CASRDGISYEQYF; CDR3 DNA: TGTGCCAGCCGAGACGGTATCTCCTACGAGCAGTACTTC
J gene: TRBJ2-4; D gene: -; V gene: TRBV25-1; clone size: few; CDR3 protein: CASSEAGTKNIQYF; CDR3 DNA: TGTGCCAGCAGTGAGGCAGGAACGAAAAACATTCAGTACTTC
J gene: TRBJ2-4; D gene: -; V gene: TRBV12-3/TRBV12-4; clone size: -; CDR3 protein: CASSLRDRGHIQYF; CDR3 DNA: TGTGCCAGCAGTTTAAGAGACCGTGGGCACATTCAGTACTTC
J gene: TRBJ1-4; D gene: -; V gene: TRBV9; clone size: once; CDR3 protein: CASSVSPQAFNEKLFF; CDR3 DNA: TGTGCCAGCAGCGTCTCCCCTCAGGCGTTTAATGAAAAACTGTTTTTT
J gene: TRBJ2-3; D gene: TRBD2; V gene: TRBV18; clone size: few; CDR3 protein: CASSPVGAGGDTQYF; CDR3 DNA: TGTGCCAGCTCACCGGTTGGTGCGGGAGGAGATACGCAGTATTTT
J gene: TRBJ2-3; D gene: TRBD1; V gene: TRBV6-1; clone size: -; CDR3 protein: CASSPRTGGVTSTDTQYF; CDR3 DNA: TGTGCCAGCAGTCCCCGGACAGGCGGAGTTACTAGCACAGATACGCAGTATTTT
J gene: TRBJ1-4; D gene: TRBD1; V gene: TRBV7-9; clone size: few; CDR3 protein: CASSLAQGDEKLFF; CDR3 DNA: TGTGCCAGCAGCTTAGCACAGGGGGATGAAAAACTGTTTTTT
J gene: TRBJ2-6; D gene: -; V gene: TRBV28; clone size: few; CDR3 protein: CASSRTDSGANVLTF; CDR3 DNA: TGTGCCAGCAGCCGAACCGACTCTGGGGCCAACGTCCTGACTTTC
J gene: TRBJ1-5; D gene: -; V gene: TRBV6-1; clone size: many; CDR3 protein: CASSEDGRGSAQHF; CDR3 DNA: TGTGCCAGCAGTGAAGACGGCAGGGGTTCGGCCCAGCATTTT
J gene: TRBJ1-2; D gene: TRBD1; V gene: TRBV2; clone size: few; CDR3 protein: CASQDRGGLNYGYTF; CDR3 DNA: TGTGCCAGCCAAGACAGGGGCGGACTTAACTATGGCTACACCTTC